This T cell receptor beta chain comes out of a study of blood T cells in healthy people across ages. The germline gives CDR1 MNHEY, CDR2 SVGEGT. Trimming stripped 5 bases from V and 7 bases from J, with 12 bases between. The CDR3 totals 12 residues. A J-beta primer mix and a sample-barcoded 5' primer were used in a second PCR of about 6 to 12 cycles. A single record per CDR3 protein comes from TCRdb applying MiXCR to the 5' RACE reads. The sample has some 690,000 distinct CDR3 sequences, roughly 20% seen once; the top ten hold 20% to 25%. The chain carries TRBV6-2 or TRBV6-3 and TRBJ2-7; D unclear. The sequence was collected from a man between 65 and 79 years old in good health. Source material: blood. The CDR3 nucleotides are TGTGCCAGCAGTGACCCCCGACCGGAGCAGTACTTC. Amino acid sequence: CASSDPRPEQYF.